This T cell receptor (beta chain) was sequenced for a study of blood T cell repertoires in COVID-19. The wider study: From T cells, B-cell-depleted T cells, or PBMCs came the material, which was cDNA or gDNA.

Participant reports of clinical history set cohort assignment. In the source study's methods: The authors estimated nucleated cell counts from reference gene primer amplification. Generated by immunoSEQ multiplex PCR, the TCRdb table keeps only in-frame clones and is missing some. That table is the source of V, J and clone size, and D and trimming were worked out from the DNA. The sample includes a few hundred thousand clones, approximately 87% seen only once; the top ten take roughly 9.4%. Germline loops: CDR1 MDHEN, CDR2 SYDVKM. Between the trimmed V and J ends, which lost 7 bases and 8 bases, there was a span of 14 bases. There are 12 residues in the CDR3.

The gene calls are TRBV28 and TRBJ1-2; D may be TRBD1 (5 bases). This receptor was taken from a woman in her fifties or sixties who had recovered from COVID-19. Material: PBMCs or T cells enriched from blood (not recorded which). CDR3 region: CASKGSLRGYTF. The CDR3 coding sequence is TGTGCCAGCAAGGGGTCTCTCAGGGGCTACACCTTC.